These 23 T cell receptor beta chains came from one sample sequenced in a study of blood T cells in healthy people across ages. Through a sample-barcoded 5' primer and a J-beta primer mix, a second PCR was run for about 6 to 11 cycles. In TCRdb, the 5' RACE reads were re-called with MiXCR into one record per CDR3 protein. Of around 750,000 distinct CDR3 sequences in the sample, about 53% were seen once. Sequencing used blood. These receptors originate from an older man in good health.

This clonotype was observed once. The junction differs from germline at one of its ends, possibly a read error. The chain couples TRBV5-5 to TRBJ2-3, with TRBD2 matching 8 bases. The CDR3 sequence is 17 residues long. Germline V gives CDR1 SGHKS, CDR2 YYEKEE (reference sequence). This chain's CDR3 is CACSDGGSGGPGRYAYF. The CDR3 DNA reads TGTGCCTGCAGCGATGGCGGAAGCGGGGGCCCCGGGAGATACGCGTATTTT.

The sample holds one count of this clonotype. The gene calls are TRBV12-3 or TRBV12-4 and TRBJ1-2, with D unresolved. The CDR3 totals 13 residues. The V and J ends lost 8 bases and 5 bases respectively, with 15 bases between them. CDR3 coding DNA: TGTGCCAGCTCGACCGGGAAGTGGTATGGCTACACCTTC. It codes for CASSTGKWYGYTF.

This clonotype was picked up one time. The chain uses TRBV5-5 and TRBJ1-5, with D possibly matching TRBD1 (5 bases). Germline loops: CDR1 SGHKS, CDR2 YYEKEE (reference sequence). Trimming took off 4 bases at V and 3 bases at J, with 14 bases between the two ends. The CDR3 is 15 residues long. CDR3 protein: CASSAGDVVNQPQHF. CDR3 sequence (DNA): TGTGCCAGCAGCGCCGGGGACGTCGTCAATCAGCCCCAGCATTTT.

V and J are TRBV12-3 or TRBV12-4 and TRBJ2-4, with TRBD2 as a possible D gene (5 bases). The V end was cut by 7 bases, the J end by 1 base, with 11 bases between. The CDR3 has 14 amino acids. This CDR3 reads CASTTSAAKNIQYF. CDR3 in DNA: TGTGCCAGCACCACTAGTGCGGCCAAAAACATTCAGTACTTC.

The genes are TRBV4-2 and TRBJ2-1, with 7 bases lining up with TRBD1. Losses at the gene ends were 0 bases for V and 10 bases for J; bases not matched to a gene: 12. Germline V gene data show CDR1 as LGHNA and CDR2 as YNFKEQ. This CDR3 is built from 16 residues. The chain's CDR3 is CASSQDGAGTAYEQFF. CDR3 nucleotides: TGTGCCAGCAGCCAAGATGGTGCAGGGACAGCCTACGAGCAGTTCTTC.

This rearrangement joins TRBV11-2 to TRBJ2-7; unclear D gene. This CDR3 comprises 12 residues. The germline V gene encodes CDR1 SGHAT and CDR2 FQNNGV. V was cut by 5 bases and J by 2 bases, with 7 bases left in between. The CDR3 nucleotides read TGTGCCAGCAGCCAGAGCGCCTACGAGCAGTACTTC. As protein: CASSQSAYEQYF.

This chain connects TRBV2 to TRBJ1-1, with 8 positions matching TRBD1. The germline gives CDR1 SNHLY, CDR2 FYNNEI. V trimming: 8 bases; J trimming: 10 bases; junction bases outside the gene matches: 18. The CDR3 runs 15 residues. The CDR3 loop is CASLEGVRGLLRAFF. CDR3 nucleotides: TGTGCCAGCCTGGAGGGAGTCAGGGGGCTCCTGAGAGCTTTCTTT.

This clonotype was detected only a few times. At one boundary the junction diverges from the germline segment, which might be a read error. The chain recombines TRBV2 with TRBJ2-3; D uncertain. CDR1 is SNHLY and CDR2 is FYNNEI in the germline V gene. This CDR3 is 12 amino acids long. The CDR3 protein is CASRPSTDTQYF. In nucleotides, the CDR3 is TGTGCCAGCAGGCCCAGCACGGATACGCAGTATTTT.

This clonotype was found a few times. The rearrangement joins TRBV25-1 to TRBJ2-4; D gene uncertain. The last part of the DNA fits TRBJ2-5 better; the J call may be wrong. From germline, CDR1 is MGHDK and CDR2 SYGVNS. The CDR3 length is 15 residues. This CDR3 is CASSDPIAKQETQYF. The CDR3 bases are TGTGCCAGCAGTGACCCCATAGCCAAACAAGAGACCCAGTACTTC.

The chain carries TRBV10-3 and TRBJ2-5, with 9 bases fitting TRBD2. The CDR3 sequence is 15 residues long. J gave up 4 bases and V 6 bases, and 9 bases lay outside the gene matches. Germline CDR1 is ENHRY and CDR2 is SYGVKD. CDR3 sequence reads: CAIRPREGIGETQYF. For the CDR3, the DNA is TGTGCCATCAGACCGCGGGAGGGAATTGGAGAGACCCAGTACTTC.

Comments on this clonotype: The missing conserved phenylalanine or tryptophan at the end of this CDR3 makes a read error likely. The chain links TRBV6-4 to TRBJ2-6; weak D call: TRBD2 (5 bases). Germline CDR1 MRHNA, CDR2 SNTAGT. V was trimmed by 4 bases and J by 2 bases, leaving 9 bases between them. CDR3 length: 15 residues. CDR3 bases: TGTGCCAGCAGTGCTGGAGGAGCTGGGGCCAACGTCCTGACTTCC. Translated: CASSAGGAGANVLTS.

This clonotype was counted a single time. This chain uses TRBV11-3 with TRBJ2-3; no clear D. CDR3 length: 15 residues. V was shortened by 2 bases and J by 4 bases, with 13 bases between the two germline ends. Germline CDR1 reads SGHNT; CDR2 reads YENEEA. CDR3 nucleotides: TGTGCCAGCAGCTTAAGTGGGGTCCCCGCAGATACGCAGTATTTT. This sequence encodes CASSLSGVPADTQYF.

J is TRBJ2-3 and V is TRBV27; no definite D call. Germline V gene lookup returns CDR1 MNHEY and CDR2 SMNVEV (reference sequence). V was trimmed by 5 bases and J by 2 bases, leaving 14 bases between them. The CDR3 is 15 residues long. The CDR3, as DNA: TGTGCCAGCAGTACACGACTGGCACCCACAGATACGCAGTATTTT. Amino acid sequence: CASSTRLAPTDTQYF.

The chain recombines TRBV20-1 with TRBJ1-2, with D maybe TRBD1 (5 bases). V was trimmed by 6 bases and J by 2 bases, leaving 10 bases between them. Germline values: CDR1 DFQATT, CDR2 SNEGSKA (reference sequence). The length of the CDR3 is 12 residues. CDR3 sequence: CSAGGTNYGYTF. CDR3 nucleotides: TGCAGTGCGGGGGGAACGAACTATGGCTACACCTTC.

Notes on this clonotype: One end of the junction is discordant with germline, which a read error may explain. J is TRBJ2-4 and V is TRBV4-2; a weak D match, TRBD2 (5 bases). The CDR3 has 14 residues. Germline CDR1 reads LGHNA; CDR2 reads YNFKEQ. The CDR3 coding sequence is TGTGCTAGCAGCCATGAGGGTGCCAAAAACATTCAGTACTTC. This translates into CASSHEGAKNIQYF.

The CDR3 protein is CSAYRVPTEAFF. The CDR3 coding sequence is TGCAGTGCTTACAGGGTTCCCACTGAAGCTTTCTTT. This sequence joins TRBV20-1 and TRBJ1-1, with D possibly being TRBD1 (6 bases). The germline V and J ends were trimmed by 5 bases and 4 bases, with 11 bases remaining between them. Germline V gene sequence: CDR1 DFQATT, CDR2 SNEGSKA (reference sequence). The CDR3 length is 12 residues.

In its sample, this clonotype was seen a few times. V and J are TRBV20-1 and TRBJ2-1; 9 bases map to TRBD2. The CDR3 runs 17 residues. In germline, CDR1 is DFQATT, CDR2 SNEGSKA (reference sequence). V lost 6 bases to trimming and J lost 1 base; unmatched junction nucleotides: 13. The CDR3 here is CSADLAGRGGSYNEQFF. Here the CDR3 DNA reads TGCAGTGCGGACCTAGCGGGAAGGGGTGGGTCCTACAATGAGCAGTTCTTC.

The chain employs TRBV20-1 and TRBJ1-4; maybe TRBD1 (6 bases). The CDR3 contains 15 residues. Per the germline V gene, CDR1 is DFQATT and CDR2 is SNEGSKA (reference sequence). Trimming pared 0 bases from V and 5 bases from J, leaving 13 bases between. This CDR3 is CSARDSAGENEKLFF. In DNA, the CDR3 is TGCAGTGCTAGAGATTCGGCAGGGGAGAATGAAAAACTGTTTTTT.

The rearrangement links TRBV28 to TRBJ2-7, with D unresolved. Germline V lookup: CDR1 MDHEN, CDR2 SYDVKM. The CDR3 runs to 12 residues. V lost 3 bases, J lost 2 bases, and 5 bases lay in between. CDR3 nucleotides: TGTGCCAGCAGTTTTCTAGCCTACGAGCAGTACTTC. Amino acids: CASSFLAYEQYF.

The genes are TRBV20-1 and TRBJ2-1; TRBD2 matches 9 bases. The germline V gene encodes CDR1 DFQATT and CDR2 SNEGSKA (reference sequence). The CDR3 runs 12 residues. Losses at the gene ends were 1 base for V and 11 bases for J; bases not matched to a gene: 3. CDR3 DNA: TGCAGTGCTAGAGGCGGGGGGGGTAAGCAGTTCTTC. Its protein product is CSARGGGGKQFF.

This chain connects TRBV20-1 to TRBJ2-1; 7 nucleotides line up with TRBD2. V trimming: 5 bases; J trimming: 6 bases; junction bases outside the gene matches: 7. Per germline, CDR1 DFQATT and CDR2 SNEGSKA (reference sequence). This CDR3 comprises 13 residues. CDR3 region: CSAWTSGPNEQFF. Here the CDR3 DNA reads TGCAGTGCTTGGACTAGTGGCCCCAATGAGCAGTTCTTC.

The CDR3 reads CASSHNGRNEQFF. For the CDR3, the DNA is TGTGCCAGCAGCCACAACGGGAGGAATGAGCAGTTCTTC. V and J are TRBV13 and TRBJ2-1, with 7 nucleotides matching TRBD2. Germline trimming cut 5 bases from V and 7 bases from J; bases unmatched to any gene: 5. CDR3 length equals 13 residues. From germline, CDR1 is PRHDT and CDR2 FYEKMQ (reference sequence).

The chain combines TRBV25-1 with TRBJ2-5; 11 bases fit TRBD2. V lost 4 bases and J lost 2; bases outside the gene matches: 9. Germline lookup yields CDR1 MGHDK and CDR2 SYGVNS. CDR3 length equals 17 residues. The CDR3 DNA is TGTGCCAGCAGTGCACTAGCGGGGGACCGAAAACAAGAGACCCAGTACTTC. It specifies CASSALAGDRKQETQYF.